This T cell receptor (beta chain) was captured by sequencing in a study of T cells in Graves' hyperthyroidism and ophthalmopathy. Amplification of TCR beta CDR3 regions used RNA as the template. The HTBI primer set drove a first-round RT-PCR of the TCR CDR3. TCRdb reprocessed the multiplex PCR reads with MiXCR, giving one entry per CDR3 protein. Altogether approximately 420,000 distinct CDR3 sequences are present, about 15% being singletons, with the ten largest covering about 30%. The CDR3 contains 15 residues. V shed 7 bases and J 4 bases; nucleotides not matched to a gene: 12. This clonotype was observed at least ten times. Its antigen is unidentified. The study, taken as a whole, reports: Most thyroid clonotypes with frequency above 0.001 were detected in blood. In the analysis, a 13 V-J model separated ophthalmopathy from stable hyperthyroidism.

Newly diagnosed patients aged 18 to 65 had hyperthyroidism of under 2 months' duration. The study left out patients who had uncontrolled infection, other autoimmune disease, pregnancy or lactation. The sequenced material came from blood. This chain connects TRBV12-3 or TRBV12-4 to TRBJ2-7; 8 nucleotides line up with TRBD2. This receptor was taken from a woman in her thirties with Graves' hyperthyroidism. The CDR3 is CASTIMAGGQYEQYF. The CDR3 DNA reads as TGTGCCAGCACCATCATGGCGGGAGGCCAGTACGAGCAGTACTTC.